This T cell receptor beta chain stems from a study of cytomegalovirus exposure and HLA in healthy donors (dated by TCRdb to 2015 to 2018). With respect to the entire study: An earlier analysis of about 530 of the donors reported 250 to 300 Gb of sequence data and roughly 120 million unique TCR beta sequences obtained from about 180 million T cells. A later analysis re-analyzed previously published TCR beta repertoires from 666 donors and added high-resolution HLA genotyping to study TCR occurrence patterns. About 310 gigabases of sequencing data and approximately 93 million unique TCR sequences were included in an early release covering around 600 HLA-typed donors. Every repertoire in the discovery cohort had been generated on one and the same sequencing platform. The study aimed to test whether cataloging public T cell receptors could reveal signatures of past pathogen exposure. Donor age, sex, ethnicity and CMV serostatus were compiled alongside the repertoire data. Across approximately 420 genotyped donors of the cohort, an average of roughly 230,000 unique TCR beta nucleotide sequences per donor were sequenced, and approximately 17% of those sequences were non-productive. The number of donors typed differed by locus, with about 629-640 for A, B, C, DRB1 and DQB1, over 500 for DQA1, over 600 for DPA1, and over 400 for DPB1. The later analysis used no new phenotypic data to find candidate immune exposures, relying instead on TCR beta sequences and their occurrence across donors. Of the roughly 400 genotyped donors, roughly 85% fell in the genetic ancestry cluster associated with self-reported Caucasian donors. High-throughput TCR immunosequencing, statistical association of individual TCRs with disease status, and machine learning were combined to predict cytomegalovirus infection status. In an earlier analysis of roughly 580 of the donors, high-throughput TCR beta sequencing was used to judge whether each TCR beta V gene segment behaved as functional or pseudogenic. HLA typing covered class I and class II loci at four-digit resolution. Five DR-DQ haplotypes were treated as single units for association and clustering because of strong linkage in the cohort. In a later genetic analysis, genome-wide SNP genotypes for about 65% of the roughly 670 donors were used, and that subset was treated as a discovery cohort. The T cell repertoires of 700 or so subjects were profiled by immunosequencing and related to cytomegalovirus serostatus. Besides the first cohort of roughly 660 subjects, a separate validation cohort made up of over 100 different subjects was used. Summary of the overall study and its limitations: Because the 87-base-pair reads could not distinguish some IMGT-functional V segments, including TRBV6-2 and TRBV6-3, those segments were excluded. A further reported finding was that TCR beta sequences accurately predicted the HLA-A and HLA-B alleles for most subjects in the first cohort. A few of the identified cytomegalovirus-associated TCR beta chains were confirmed in vitro to be specific for cytomegalovirus antigens. In a later genetic analysis, fewer N-insertions in productive TCRs were reported among donors in an Asian-associated ancestry cluster than the roughly 700-donor mean. Specific HLA alleles were associated with 16,951 TCR beta sequences at a false discovery rate of 0.05 in a later analysis. Cytomegalovirus status was reported to be diagnosed by the classifier with high specificity and sensitivity in both the original and validation cohorts. The sequencing pipeline was judged likely to have produced a cluster of highly shared sequence variants as a technical artifact. Most TCR sequences were observed very rarely across donors, whereas some public TCRs were present in many individuals. An association between a missense DCLRE1C variant and V-gene and J-gene trimming of TCR beta chains was found in a later genetic analysis and replicated in an independent cohort. A later analysis found that HLA-associated TCR beta chains were more clonally expanded and had lower generation probabilities than equally common non-associated chains. For the cohort, immune exposure information was limited to CMV serostatus. Because HLA typing was unavailable for some donors at each locus, only the typed subset was used in association tests. Assigning TCR associations to individual alleles was difficult when HLA alleles, especially DR and DQ, strongly co-occurred. According to a later analysis, parvovirus B19, influenza, CMV and Epstein-Barr virus appeared linked to several top co-occurrence clusters. Because counts were too low, seventeen rarely observed V segments, including chromosome 9 orphons, were left out of the earlier analysis of approximately 500 of the donors. Correlated functional status among segregating V segments might reflect linkage disequilibrium, but an unknown experimental factor could not be ruled out. In a later analysis, most CMV-associated TCR beta chains were found to appear HLA-restricted, with HLA associations seemingly driven largely by CMV exposure. In a later analysis, the rate of TCR association differed among HLA loci, with DRB1 alleles having the most associated TCRs and HLA-C alleles having the fewest. Roughly uniform sequencing depth across donors was assumed in presence/absence analyses, although this assumption may not hold. In an earlier analysis of about 550 of the donors, most TCR beta V segments were observed in productive rearrangements about 87% or about 30% of the time, broadly matching IMGT annotations. According to the authors, the approach could potentially be generalized to other disease states and immunological phenotypes. In the study, around 150 TCR beta chains were listed as associated with cytomegalovirus. The cohort was sequenced for TCR beta chains only, and without alpha or paired-chain data the features that could be detected were limited.

The cohort consisted of 600 to 700 healthy bone marrow donors. Cohort members were all nominally healthy when sampled, although unrecorded immune exposures were likely present. The donor was CMV seropositive and was included in the group of 250 to 300 seropositive cohort members. Every donor gave a peripheral blood sample, and the peripheral blood mononuclear cells from that sample were used for TCR beta sequencing. Genomic DNA was extracted from the blood cell samples with the Qiagen DNeasy Blood Extraction Kit. The library was prepared using the immunoSEQ multiplex PCR assay. A mixture of 60 forward primers for TCR Vbeta segments and 13 reverse primers for TCR Jbeta segments was used in the multiplex PCR. A multiplex PCR assay on genomic DNA amplified the CDR3 region of rearranged TCR beta genes. On the Illumina HiSeq System, the amplified TCR beta libraries were sequenced as 87-base-pair reads. Processing in the source paper ran as follows. In a later analysis, some 80 million unique TCR beta chains were counted across the 500 to 850 repertoires, and roughly 10 million of these chains were shared by at least two donors. Raw reads were error-corrected and collapsed into unique sequences with a nearest-neighbor algorithm that merged closely related sequences to remove PCR and sequencing errors. CDR3 sequences were aligned to IMGT reference sequences to assign V, D and J gene segments. For a sequence to be retained, at least a six-nucleotide match to both a V gene segment and a J gene segment was required. Rearrangements were classified as productive when the CDR3 lacked stop codons and remained in frame with V and J, and all other rearrangements were classified as non-productive. Following IMGT convention, CDR3 was defined as the stretch from the second conserved V-encoded cysteine to the conserved J-encoded phenylalanine. The earlier analysis of 500 to 600 of the donors excluded sequences that lacked an unambiguous match to a single V gene segment. In an earlier analysis of approximately 500 of the donors, a V segment was called functional when productive rearrangements were above 56.7%, and segregating when the standard deviation between donors exceeded 5%. To diagnose cytomegalovirus status from the catalog of TCR beta chain sequences, a statistical classification framework was built. In a later analysis, TCR nucleotide sequences were compared against IMGT/GENE-DB human TR gene sequences so that V and J genes could be assigned. In a later analysis, CDR3 sequences and most-parsimonious VDJ recombination scenarios were assigned using the TCRdist pipeline. In a later analysis, every TCR beta chain was defined by the combination of its CDR3 amino acid sequence and its V-gene family, and reads without a unique V-gene family were dropped. To address suspected cross-contamination and a sequencing artifact, a later analysis removed around 590 highly shared, low-generation-probability nucleotide sequences. In a later analysis, a clonal expansion index for each public chain was calculated from normalized within-repertoire ranks of inferred template counts. A later analysis computed generation probabilities with a VDJ recombination model fitted to out-of-frame rearrangements, and checked the results against IGoR. In a later analysis, hypergeometric tests were used to score TCR-TCR, TCR-HLA and TCR-CMV co-occurrence, with a repertoire-size bias correction applied to TCR pairs. To estimate false discovery rates, a later analysis permuted the HLA or CMV assignments 20 times. A later analysis grouped co-occurring TCRs with DBSCAN, adding TCRdist sequence similarity when clustering within HLA-allele-positive subsets. Repertoires with fewer than 30,000 or more than 120,000 public chains, plus five repertoires with anomalous nucleotide sharing, were excluded from co-occurrence clustering. The source is immuneACCESS, and TCRdb retained only in-frame sequences with V and J called. Part of the clones is not carried over; for the studies checked, unresolved V genes explain less than half of this, and the remainder is unexplained. Clonal size and the V and J genes are those of that table, whereas D and trimming came from the DNA. Here the sample has 150,000 to 200,000 clones; approximately 80% occur a single time. The ten top clones hold 2% to 3% of the sample.

Remarks on this clone: What this receptor recognizes is not known. No base-level quality is on record; no much larger clone is a single base apart.

The CDR3 goes from the cysteine to the phenylalanine over 15 residues. The DNA shown is the 45-base CDR3, in frame from base 1. V loses 5 bases, J loses 1 base, and the germline ends lie 14 bases apart. According to the germline V gene, CDR1 reads MDHEN and CDR2 reads SYDVKM. This receptor was identified in a woman in her forties in good health and CMV-seropositive. Sequenced material: PBMCs. The chain is assembled from TRBV28 and TRBJ1-2; 6 matching bases give a weak D call of TRBD1. The nucleotide sequence is given as TGTGCCAGCAGTCCATCGACAGGCCTTAACTATGGCTACACCTTC. Its translation is CASSPSTGLNYGYTF.